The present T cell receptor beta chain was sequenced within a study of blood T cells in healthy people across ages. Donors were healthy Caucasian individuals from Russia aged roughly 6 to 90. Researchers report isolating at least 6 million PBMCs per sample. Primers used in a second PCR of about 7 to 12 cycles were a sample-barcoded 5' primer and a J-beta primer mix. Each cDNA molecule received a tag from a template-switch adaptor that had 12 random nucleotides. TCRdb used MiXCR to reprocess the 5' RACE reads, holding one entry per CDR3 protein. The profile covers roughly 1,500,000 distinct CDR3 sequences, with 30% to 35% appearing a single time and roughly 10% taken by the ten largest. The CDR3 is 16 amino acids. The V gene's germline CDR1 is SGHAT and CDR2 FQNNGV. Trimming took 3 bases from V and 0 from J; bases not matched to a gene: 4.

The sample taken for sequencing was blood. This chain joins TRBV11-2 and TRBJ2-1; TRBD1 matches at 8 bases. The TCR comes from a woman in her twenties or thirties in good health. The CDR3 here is CASSFRQGSSYNEQFF. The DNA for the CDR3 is TGTGCCAGCAGCTTCAGACAGGGGAGCTCCTACAATGAGCAGTTCTTC.